This T cell receptor (beta chain) was identified in a study of identical twins' blood T cells. Study-wide background: Roughly 6 alpha and about 6 beta libraries together yielded roughly 50 million reads.

TCRdb redid the calling of the 5' RACE reads with MiXCR, one entry per CDR3 protein. The table records hundreds of thousands of distinct CDR3 sequences, 25% to 35% of them present only once. Source material: PBMCs. The origin of this receptor is a woman between 18 and 55 years old in good health.

The CDR3 is CATKPHKVNTEQFF. In DNA form, the CDR3 reads TGTGCCACTAAACCCCACAAAGTAAATACTGAGCAGTTCTTC. The chain uses TRBV19 and TRBJ2-1, with D unresolved. Germline V gene data show CDR1 as LNHDA and CDR2 as SQIVND (reference sequence). Trimming stripped 10 bases from V and 9 bases from J, with 22 bases between. The CDR3 sequence is 14 residues long.